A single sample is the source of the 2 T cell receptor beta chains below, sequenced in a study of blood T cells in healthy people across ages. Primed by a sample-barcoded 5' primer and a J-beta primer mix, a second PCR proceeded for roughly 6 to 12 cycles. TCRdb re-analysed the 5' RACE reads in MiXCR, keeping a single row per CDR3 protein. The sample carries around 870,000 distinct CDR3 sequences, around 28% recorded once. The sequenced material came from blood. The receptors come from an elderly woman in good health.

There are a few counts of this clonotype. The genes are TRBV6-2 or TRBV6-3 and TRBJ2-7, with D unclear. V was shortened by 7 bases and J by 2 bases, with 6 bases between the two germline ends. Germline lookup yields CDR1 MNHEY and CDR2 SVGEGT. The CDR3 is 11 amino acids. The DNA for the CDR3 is TGTGCCAGCAAGAATACCTACGAGCAGTACTTC. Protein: CASKNTYEQYF.

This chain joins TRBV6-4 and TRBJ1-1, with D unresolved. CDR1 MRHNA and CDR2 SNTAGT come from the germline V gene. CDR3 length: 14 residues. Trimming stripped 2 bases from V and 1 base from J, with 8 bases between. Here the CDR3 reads CASSDAPRNTEAFF. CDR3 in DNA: TGTGCCAGCAGTGACGCTCCCAGGAACACTGAAGCTTTCTTT.